What follows are 27 T cell receptor beta chains derived from one specimen sequenced in a study of blood T cell repertoires in COVID-19. Repertoires were generated with immunoSEQ multiplex PCR, while TCRdb's copy carries only in-frame clones and drops some. The sample records a few hundred thousand clones, about 89% being singletons. Sequencing was done on a sample of peripheral blood. Receptors originate from a woman aged 45-65 years who had recovered from COVID-19.

This clone was counted between two and nine times. V and J are TRBV6-5 and TRBJ1-5; D gene unclear. This CDR3 region has 13 residues. Per the germline V gene, CDR1 is MNHEY and CDR2 is SVGAGI. The V gene lost 10 bases and the J gene lost 3 bases, with 13 bases spanning the gap. CDR3 amino acids: CATGEVHNQPQHF. The CDR3 nucleotides read TGTGCCACCGGGGAGGTACACAATCAGCCCCAGCATTTT.

The V gene is TRBV28, the J gene TRBJ1-2, with 12 bases fitting TRBD1. Germline V CDR1 and CDR2: MDHEN, SYDVKM. With 7 bases clipped from V and 8 bases from J, the junction kept 8 bases outside the gene matches. This CDR3 has 14 residues. The CDR3 reads CASIPGTGGWGYTF. The CDR3 coding sequence is TGTGCCAGCATTCCCGGGACAGGGGGCTGGGGCTACACCTTC.

V gene TRBV6-1 combines with J gene TRBJ2-4, with D hard to call. CDR1 and CDR2 (germline): MNHNS, SASEGT. This CDR3 comprises 13 residues. Trimming cost V 0 bases and J 11 bases, with 11 bases left between them. The CDR3 DNA reads as TGTGCCAGCAGTGAAGCCCGATACAATCTTCAGTACTTC. It yields the protein CASSEARYNLQYF.

The rearrangement joins TRBV2 to TRBJ1-5, with 8 bases matching TRBD1. V lost 10 bases and J lost 3; bases outside the gene matches: 8. This CDR3 has 14 amino acids. Germline CDR1 reads SNHLY; CDR2 reads FYNNEI. CDR3 bases: TGTGCCACAAGTCAGGGGGCGCCCAATCAGCCCCAGCATTTT. This sequence encodes CATSQGAPNQPQHF.

The rearrangement uses TRBV24-1 and TRBJ1-5; D unclear. The germline V gene has CDR1 KGHDR and CDR2 SFDVKD. This CDR3 region has 12 residues. V was cut by 12 bases and J by 6 bases, with 14 bases left in between. For the CDR3, the DNA is TGTGCCCTACCTGCTGAGATTCAGCCCCAGCATTTT. It codes for CALPAEIQPQHF.

The V and J genes are TRBV30 and TRBJ1-1; 7 nucleotides agree with TRBD1. Germline V lookup: CDR1 GTSNPN, CDR2 SVGIG (reference sequence). V shed 4 bases and J 6 bases; nucleotides not matched to a gene: 2. This CDR3 contains 11 residues. The CDR3 DNA sequence: TGTGCCTGGAACAGGGGAGCTGAAGCTTTCTTT. Residues: CAWNRGAEAFF.

Only one count was recorded for this clone. V is TRBV28 and J is TRBJ2-7; 9 bases align to TRBD1. The CDR3 spans 14 residues. With 6 bases clipped from V and 1 base from J, the junction kept 4 bases outside the gene matches. Germline V gene sequence: CDR1 MDHEN, CDR2 SYDVKM. CDR3 nucleotide sequence: TGTGCCAGCAGCCGACAGGGGGTTTCCTACGAGCAGTACTTC. Translating gives CASSRQGVSYEQYF.

The rearrangement uses TRBV7-2 and TRBJ2-7, with TRBD2 matching over 8 bases. V dropped 5 bases and J dropped 9; count of bases not matched to a gene: 18. The CDR3 is made up of 16 amino acids. Germline V gives CDR1 SGHTA, CDR2 FQGNSA. In DNA form, the CDR3 reads TGTGCCAGCAGCATAACCACTAGCGGTCCTCTAAGAGGGCAGTACTTC. Translation gives CASSITTSGPLRGQYF.

CDR3 nucleotide sequence: TGCAGTGCTAGTTGGCGGGGGGGCCGCCCCGGGGAGCTGTTTTTT. Protein: CSASWRGGRPGELFF. This rearrangement joins TRBV20-1 to TRBJ2-2; 9 bases are a match to TRBD2. The trim removed 3 bases at V and 6 bases at J, leaving 8 bases unmatched. The germline gives CDR1 DFQATT, CDR2 SNEGSKA (reference sequence). The CDR3 length is 15 residues.

The chain joins TRBV10-3 to TRBJ2-7; 9 bases agree with TRBD1. The trim removed 3 bases at V and 3 bases at J, leaving 3 bases unmatched. There are 14 residues in the CDR3. The germline V gene encodes CDR1 ENHRY and CDR2 SYGVKD. The CDR3 loop reads CAISDGTGYYEQYF. The CDR3 coding sequence is TGTGCCATCAGTGACGGGACAGGGTACTACGAGCAGTACTTC.

This clone was observed many times. The genes are TRBV7-2 and TRBJ1-4, with D possibly TRBD1 on 5 matching bases. Germline V CDR1 and CDR2: SGHTA, FQGNSA. The length of the CDR3 is 16 residues. V lost 4 bases and J lost 4, with 16 bases in between. CDR3 residues: CASSSGPGTDNEKLFF. The CDR3 DNA reads TGTGCCAGCAGCTCAGGGCCCGGGACTGATAATGAAAAACTGTTTTTT.

The rearrangement uses TRBV14 and TRBJ1-2, with D perhaps matching TRBD1 (5 bases). The germline V gene has CDR1 SGHDN and CDR2 FVKESK. The CDR3 consists of 15 residues. V lost 4 bases and J 6 bases, leaving 18 bases between the germline ends. The CDR3 here is CASSPGPVGLDGYTF. CDR3 DNA: TGTGCCAGCAGCCCAGGGCCCGTCGGCCTGGATGGCTACACCTTC.

The chain uses TRBV18 and TRBJ2-5, with 9 bases aligning to TRBD1. This CDR3 is 16 amino acids long. Germline lookup yields CDR1 KGHSH and CDR2 LQKENI. Germline trimming cut 1 base from V and 5 bases from J; bases unmatched to any gene: 8. CDR3 sequence: CASSPRPGQGGETQYF. CDR3 nucleotides: TGTGCCAGCTCACCACGGCCGGGACAGGGAGGGGAGACCCAGTACTTC.

The J gene is TRBJ1-2, the V gene TRBV20-1, with D possibly matching TRBD1 (5 bases). Germline lookup yields CDR1 DFQATT and CDR2 SNEGSKA (reference sequence). The CDR3 is 10 amino acids. The CDR3 loop reads CSWGTYGYTF. CDR3 in DNA: TGCAGCTGGGGCACCTATGGCTACACCTTC.

This clone was counted once. The chain combines TRBV28 with TRBJ1-2; D gene unclear. This CDR3 is 12 amino acids long. Trimming took 8 bases from V and 1 from J, leaving 8 bases between them. Germline assignment: CDR1 MDHEN and CDR2 SYDVKM. The CDR3 DNA reads as TGTGCCAGCTTGAATAGTAACTATGGCTACACCTTC. The encoded protein is CASLNSNYGYTF.

This clone has just one count. The CDR3 protein is CSAKREGLDKGYTF. The CDR3 nucleotides are TGCAGCGCCAAGAGGGAGGGCTTGGATAAAGGCTACACCTTC. The chain couples TRBV29-1 to TRBJ1-2; no reliable D call. From germline, CDR1 is SQVTM and CDR2 ANQGSEA. The CDR3 loop spans 14 amino acids. Trimming left V 7 bases short and J 8 bases short, with 23 bases between.

This chain links TRBV7-2 with TRBJ1-6; 7 bases map to TRBD1. The length of the CDR3 is 14 residues. With 3 bases clipped from V and 13 bases from J, the junction kept 9 bases outside the gene matches. Germline CDR1 is SGHTA and CDR2 is FQGNSA. The CDR3 protein is CASSFTAGGAPLHF. The CDR3, as DNA: TGTGCCAGCAGCTTTACGGCAGGGGGAGCGCCCCTCCACTTT.

This clone was detected once. J is TRBJ1-1 and V is TRBV6-6; D might be TRBD1 (6 bases). Between the trimmed V and J ends, which lost 1 base and 6 bases, there was a span of 18 bases. The CDR3 runs to 16 residues. Per the germline V gene, CDR1 is MNHNY and CDR2 is SVGAGI (reference sequence). The CDR3 DNA reads TGTGCCAGCAGTTACTTTCCGCCGGGACAATCTGCTGAAGCTTTCTTT. This translates into CASSYFPPGQSAEAFF.

The chain carries TRBV3-1 (or the pseudogene TRBV3-2) and TRBJ1-1; maybe TRBD1 (6 bases). This CDR3 comprises 17 residues. Germline V gene data show CDR1 as LGHDT and CDR2 as YNNKEL (reference sequence). The V gene lost 0 bases and the J gene lost 5 bases, with 19 bases spanning the gap. The CDR3 is CASSQELGARAGTEAFF. CDR3 bases: TGTGCCAGCAGCCAAGAATTGGGGGCCAGGGCTGGAACTGAAGCTTTCTTT.

This clone came up once. The V gene is TRBV11-2, the J gene TRBJ2-1, with TRBD2 matching 7 bases. The J segment lost 6 bases and the V segment lost 5 bases, leaving 10 bases of the junction unmatched. The CDR3 contains 15 residues. CDR1 is SGHAT and CDR2 is FQNNGV in the germline V gene. The CDR3 is CASSPGAGAPNEQFF. In DNA, the CDR3 is TGTGCCAGCAGCCCCGGGGCGGGAGCCCCCAATGAGCAGTTCTTC.

The gene calls are TRBV29-1 and TRBJ2-1, with D possibly matching TRBD2 (5 bases). The V end was cut by 7 bases, the J end by 8 bases, with 18 bases between. The CDR3 spans 13 residues. The germline CDR1 and CDR2 sequences are SQVTM and ANQGSEA. CDR3 region: CSARRPGGHEQFF. The DNA for the CDR3 is TGCAGCGCCCGGAGGCCGGGTGGTCATGAGCAGTTCTTC.

V gene TRBV3-1 (or the pseudogene TRBV3-2) combines with J gene TRBJ1-1, with D uncertain. Germline V gives CDR1 LGHDT, CDR2 YNNKEL (reference sequence). The V and J ends lost 6 bases and 0 bases respectively, with 8 bases between them. This CDR3 is 13 amino acids long. The CDR3 bases are TGTGCCAGCAGACGAACAGTGAACACTGAAGCTTTCTTT. It specifies CASRRTVNTEAFF.

V is TRBV28 and J is TRBJ2-3, with TRBD2 matching over 7 bases. Unmatched junction bases numbered 8, after V lost 4 bases and J lost 4 bases. Germline loops: CDR1 MDHEN, CDR2 SYDVKM. The CDR3 is 15 amino acids. The CDR3 loop is CASSWRGFPPDTQYF. CDR3 coding DNA: TGTGCCAGCAGTTGGCGGGGGTTTCCTCCAGATACGCAGTATTTT. The full variable domain, rest sourced from reference TRBV28 and TRBJ2-3, is DVKVTQSSRYLVKRTGEKVFLECVQDMDHENMFWYRQDPGLGLRLIYFSYDVKMKEKGDIPEGYSVSREKKERFSLILESASTNQTSMYLCASSWRGFPPDTQYFGPGTRLTVL.

This chain uses TRBV28 with TRBJ1-6, with 7 positions matching TRBD1. The CDR3 consists of 14 residues. Per the germline V gene, CDR1 is MDHEN and CDR2 is SYDVKM. The trim removed 4 bases at V and 9 bases at J, leaving 6 bases unmatched. Here the CDR3 reads CASSSTGETSPLHF. The CDR3 DNA is TGTGCCAGCAGTTCAACAGGGGAGACTTCACCCCTCCACTTT.

The chain links TRBV4-3 to TRBJ2-3, with TRBD2 identical over 11 bases. CDR1 is LGHNA and CDR2 is YSLEER in the germline V gene. This CDR3 spans 15 amino acids. The J segment lost 3 bases and the V segment lost 3 bases, leaving 2 bases of the junction unmatched. The CDR3 nucleotides read TGCGCCAGCAGCCAGGCTAGCGGGAGGACAGATACGCAGTATTTT. It translates to CASSQASGRTDTQYF.

The chain uses TRBV6-2 or TRBV6-3 and TRBJ2-7; 9 nucleotides line up with TRBD2. CDR3 length: 17 amino acids. In germline, CDR1 is MNHEY, CDR2 SVGEGT. The V gene end was trimmed by 2 bases and the J gene end by 3 bases; junction bases not matched to a gene: 11. In DNA form, the CDR3 reads TGTGCCAGCAGTTACCCAAATAGCGGGGGATTTAGCTACGAGCAGTACTTC. Residues: CASSYPNSGGFSYEQYF.

The V call is TRBV6-5, the J call TRBJ1-2, with 8 nucleotides matching TRBD1. CDR3 size: 14 residues. CDR1 is MNHEY, CDR2 SVGAGI, per germline. V shed 7 bases, J shed 2 bases, and the junction held 6 bases outside the gene matches. The CDR3 coding sequence is TGTGCCAGCACCGACAGGGGAAGGAACTATGGCTACACCTTC. Translating it yields CASTDRGRNYGYTF.